This T cell receptor (beta chain) derives from a study of blood T cell repertoires in COVID-19. Libraries were prepared by immunoSEQ multiplex PCR; TCRdb keeps only in-frame clonotypes and omits some of them. The table includes around 50,000 clones, more than 80% detected once. V lost 1 base and J 0 bases, leaving 7 bases between the germline ends. Germline V CDR1 and CDR2: SGHRS, YFSETQ. This CDR3 comprises 15 residues. The sequenced sample was peripheral blood. The chain joins TRBV5-1 to TRBJ1-4; D is ambiguous. This clonotype originated in a man between 65 and 85 years old with active COVID-19. The CDR3 region is CASSLSVATNEKLFF. As DNA, the CDR3 is TGCGCCAGCAGCTTGTCGGTTGCAACTAATGAAAAACTGTTTTTT.